This T cell receptor beta chain appears in the sequencing data of a study of early T cells in non-severe SARS-CoV-2 infection. With 5 bases clipped from V and 1 base from J, the junction kept 5 bases outside the gene matches. The CDR3 consists of 13 residues. Germline-derived CDR1 and CDR2 are GTSNPN and SVGIG (reference sequence). TCRdb redid the calling of the 5' RACE reads with MiXCR, one entry per CDR3 protein. Of 60,000 to 70,000 distinct CDR3 sequences listed, 8% to 9.5% were seen once; the top ten hold roughly 3.2%. Sequencing used whole blood. The gene calls are TRBV30 and TRBJ2-7; 7 bases fit TRBD1. This TCR was sampled from an adult who was a healthcare worker with PCR-confirmed SARS-CoV-2 infection or an uninfected control (not recorded which). The CDR3 here is CAWSPGQSYEQYF. For the CDR3, the DNA is TGTGCCTGGTCCCCGGGACAGTCCTACGAGCAGTACTTC.